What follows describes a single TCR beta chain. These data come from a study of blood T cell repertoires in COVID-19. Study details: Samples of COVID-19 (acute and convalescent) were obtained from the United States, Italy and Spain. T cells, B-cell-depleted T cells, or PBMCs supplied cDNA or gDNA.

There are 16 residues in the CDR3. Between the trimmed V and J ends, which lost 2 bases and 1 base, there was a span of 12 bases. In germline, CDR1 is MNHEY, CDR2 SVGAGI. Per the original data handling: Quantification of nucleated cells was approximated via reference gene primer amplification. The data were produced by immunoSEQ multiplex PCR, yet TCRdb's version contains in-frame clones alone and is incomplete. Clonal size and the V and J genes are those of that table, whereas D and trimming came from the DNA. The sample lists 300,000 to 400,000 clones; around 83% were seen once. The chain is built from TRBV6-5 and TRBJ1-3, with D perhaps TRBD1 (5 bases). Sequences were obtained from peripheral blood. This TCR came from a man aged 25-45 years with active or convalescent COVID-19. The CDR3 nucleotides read TGTGCCAGCAGTTACGGCGACAGCGCATCTGGAAACACCATATATTTT. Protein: CASSYGDSASGNTIYF.